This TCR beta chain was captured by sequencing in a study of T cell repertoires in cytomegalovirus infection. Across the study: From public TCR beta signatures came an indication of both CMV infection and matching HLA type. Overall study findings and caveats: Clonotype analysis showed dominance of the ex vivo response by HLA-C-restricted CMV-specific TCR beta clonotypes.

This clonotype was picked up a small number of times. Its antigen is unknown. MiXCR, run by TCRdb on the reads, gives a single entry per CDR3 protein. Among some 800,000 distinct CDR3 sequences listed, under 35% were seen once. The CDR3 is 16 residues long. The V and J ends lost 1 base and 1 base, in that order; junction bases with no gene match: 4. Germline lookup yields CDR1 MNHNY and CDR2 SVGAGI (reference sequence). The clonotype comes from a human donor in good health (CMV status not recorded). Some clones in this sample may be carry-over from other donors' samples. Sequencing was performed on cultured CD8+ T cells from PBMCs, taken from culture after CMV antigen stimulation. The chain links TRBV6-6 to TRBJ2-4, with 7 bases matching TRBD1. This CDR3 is CASSYYTGVAKNIQYF. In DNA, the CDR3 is TGTGCCAGCAGTTACTATACAGGGGTCGCCAAAAACATTCAGTACTTC.